This T cell receptor beta chain is from a study of neoadjuvant anti-PD-1 for oral cavity cancer. Study-wide background: Patients mostly received three to four biweekly nivolumab doses at 3 mg/kg before surgery.

Broader study findings: Post-nivolumab, blood T cell clonality was significantly elevated in non-responders.

Note on this clone: The antigen remains unidentified.

Generated by immunoSEQ multiplex PCR, the TCRdb table keeps only in-frame clones and is missing some. The table has under 85,000 clones, 70% to 85% seen once. This receptor was taken from a person between 35 and 79 years old with oral cavity squamous cell carcinoma. Sequenced material: PBMCs, taken before nivolumab (anti-PD-1) treatment.

The CDR3 sequence is CASSTGTRGSEQFF. Here the CDR3 DNA reads TGCGCCAGCAGTACCGGGACTAGGGGAAGTGAGCAGTTCTTC. This chain links TRBV10-1 with TRBJ2-1; TRBD2 agrees at 8 bases. The CDR3 loop spans 14 amino acids. After removal of 5 bases from V and 9 bases from J, the junction contained 9 bases not matched to a gene. Germline lookup yields CDR1 WNHNN and CDR2 SYGVQD (reference sequence).